A single sample gave rise to the 9 T cell receptor beta chains below, sequenced in a study of identical twins. TCRdb passed the 5' RACE reads through MiXCR, listing each CDR3 protein once. This table has more than 600,000 distinct CDR3 sequences, 15% to 20% appearing once. The same sample was also studied in work on T cells expressing NK-cell markers.

The sequenced material came from PBMCs. These receptors came from a young woman in good health.

This clonotype occurred a few times. The rearrangement joins TRBV6-1 to TRBJ2-3, with a weak D call TRBD2 (6 bases). There are 16 residues in the CDR3. Per germline, CDR1 MNHNS and CDR2 SASEGT. V lost 6 bases and J lost 5, with 21 bases in between. CDR3: CASRPLSGLGGDTQYF. The DNA of the CDR3 is TGTGCCAGCAGGCCCCTTTCGGGACTGGGGGGAGATACGCAGTATTTT.

The chain employs TRBV20-1 and TRBJ2-7; 11 nucleotides line up with TRBD2. Trimming at V came to 3 bases and at J to 7 bases, leaving 8 bases not matched to a gene. CDR1 and CDR2 from the germline V gene are DFQATT and SNEGSKA (reference sequence). The CDR3 sequence is 14 residues long. This CDR3 is CSASVSSGGWEQYF. The CDR3 DNA reads as TGCAGTGCTAGTGTCTCTAGCGGGGGGTGGGAGCAGTACTTC.

J is TRBJ1-2 and V is TRBV29-1; D perhaps matches TRBD1 (6 bases). V was cut by 7 bases and J by 8 bases, with 20 bases left in between. This CDR3 contains 13 residues. The germline V gene encodes CDR1 SQVTM and CDR2 ANQGSEA. This CDR3 is CSAMVWGQQGYTF. The CDR3 nucleotides are TGCAGCGCAATGGTGTGGGGGCAACAGGGCTACACCTTC.

This clonotype was seen more than once but under ten times. The chain has TRBV12-3 or TRBV12-4 and TRBJ1-1; D gene uncertain. The V and J ends lost 5 bases and 6 bases respectively, with 19 bases between them. This CDR3 region has 15 residues. The DNA for the CDR3 is TGTGCCAGCAGTCCCCGGGCCGGCCGAAACCCTGAAGCTTTCTTT. As protein: CASSPRAGRNPEAFF.

This clonotype was observed many times. The chain employs TRBV12-3 or TRBV12-4 and TRBJ1-6, with D tentatively TRBD1 (6 bases). This CDR3 is built from 15 residues. V was clipped by 0 bases and J by 6 bases, with 9 bases between them. The CDR3 nucleotides are TGTGCCAGCAGTTTAGCAGGGGGGACTAATTCACCCCTCCACTTT. As protein: CASSLAGGTNSPLHF.

This clonotype was detected only a few times. This chain links TRBV12-3 or TRBV12-4 with TRBJ1-1; D gene uncertain. Trimming stripped 6 bases from V and 4 bases from J, with 12 bases between. The CDR3 totals 13 residues. The CDR3 nucleotides read TGTGCCAGCAGCTTAACCACGGGCACTGAAGCTTTCTTT. Translated, it gives CASSLTTGTEAFF.

This clonotype has a handful of counts. The V and J genes are TRBV7-9 and TRBJ2-2; D is unclear. Trimming cost V 10 bases and J 1 base, with 13 bases left between them. The CDR3 is made up of 14 amino acids. From germline, CDR1 is SEHNR and CDR2 FQNEAQ (reference sequence). The CDR3 is CATPVVKNTGELFF. The CDR3, as DNA: TGTGCCACCCCTGTCGTAAAGAACACCGGGGAGCTGTTTTTT.

This clonotype appeared a few times. The rearrangement links TRBV7-2 to TRBJ2-7; D possibly corresponds to TRBD2 (6 bases). V dropped 0 bases and J dropped 0 bases, with 12 bases sitting between them. The CDR3 covers 16 residues. Germline V gives CDR1 SGHTA, CDR2 FQGNSA. This CDR3 is CASSLAPGLSSYEQYF. In nucleotides, the CDR3 is TGTGCCAGCAGCTTAGCACCGGGACTGAGCTCCTACGAGCAGTACTTC.

The chain combines TRBV7-2 with TRBJ2-1, with D tentatively TRBD2 (5 bases). The CDR3 sequence is 15 residues long. Germline V CDR1 and CDR2: SGHTA, FQGNSA. V dropped 5 bases and J dropped 5 bases, with 16 bases sitting between them. This CDR3 is CASSIAALGNNEQFF. The CDR3 DNA reads TGTGCCAGCAGCATTGCGGCCCTCGGGAACAATGAGCAGTTCTTC.